This note documents a single TCR beta chain sequence. The target antigen is unknown. Only in-frame clones appear in the TCRdb table, and some are missing; sequencing was by immunoSEQ multiplex PCR. The sample has roughly 150,000 clones; about 80% are singletons. The data were taken from a study of cytomegalovirus exposure and HLA in healthy donors. Findings of the study overall: The study flagged some 170 TCR beta chains as cytomegalovirus-associated. Confirmation was obtained in vitro that a few CMV-associated chains are specific for CMV antigens.

The sample was PBMCs. The receptor's source is a man younger than 40 in good health and CMV-seropositive.

For the CDR3, the DNA is TGCAGCGCGGCGGGGGGTGTGGCGTGGACTGAAGCTTTCTTT. As protein: CSAAGGVAWTEAFF. The chain is built from TRBV29-1 and TRBJ1-1; D is perhaps TRBD1 (5 bases). The CDR3 has 14 residues. From germline, CDR1 is SQVTM and CDR2 ANQGSEA. The ends were cut back, 7 bases at V and 5 bases at J, with 20 bases in the middle.